Following are 19 T cell receptor beta chains from one sample sequenced in a study of T cells in Graves' hyperthyroidism and ophthalmopathy. Amplification of TCR beta CDR3 regions used RNA as the template. A first-round RT-PCR of the TCR CDR3 used the HTBI primer set. Each CDR3 protein is one row after TCRdb ran MiXCR on the multiplex PCR reads. This table holds about 540,000 distinct CDR3 sequences, just over 45% found once. Sequencing was done on a sample of peripheral blood or thyroid tissue (not recorded which). All receptors derive from a woman between 18 and 29 years old with Graves' hyperthyroidism.

The chain carries TRBV12-3 or TRBV12-4 and TRBJ2-7, with D perhaps matching TRBD1 or TRBD2 (5 bases each). The ends were cut back, 10 bases at V and 0 bases at J, with 22 bases in the middle. The CDR3 runs to 16 residues. The CDR3 sequence: CATSTTGTFLSYEQYF. For the CDR3, the DNA is TGTGCCACCAGCACGACCGGGACCTTCCTCTCCTACGAGCAGTACTTC.

This rearrangement joins TRBV20-1 to TRBJ2-7, with a possible D match to TRBD2 (6 bases). The CDR3 sequence is 13 residues long. The V and J ends lost 1 base and 3 bases respectively, with 10 bases between them. Germline V gene lookup returns CDR1 DFQATT and CDR2 SNEGSKA (reference sequence). CDR3 bases: TGCAGTGCTAGAGTAGGAGGGAACTACGAGCAGTACTTC. Protein product: CSARVGGNYEQYF.

This clonotype has ten or more counts. This chain joins TRBV2 and TRBJ1-2; TRBD1 agrees at 9 bases. Germline V gene lookup returns CDR1 SNHLY and CDR2 FYNNEI. The CDR3 has 13 amino acids. J lost 4 bases, V lost 6 bases, and 3 bases had no gene match. CDR3 nucleotide sequence: TGTGCCAGCAGCGTGACAGGGGGCTATGGCTACACCTTC. Protein product: CASSVTGGYGYTF.

This clonotype occurred many times. This chain joins TRBV2 and TRBJ1-5; TRBD1 aligns across 8 bases. CDR1 and CDR2 (germline): SNHLY, FYNNEI. The trim removed 6 bases at V and 5 bases at J, leaving 6 bases unmatched. The length of the CDR3 is 14 residues. The CDR3 bases are TGTGCCAGCAGGATGACAGGGGAGGATCAGCCCCAGCATTTT. Translation: CASRMTGEDQPQHF.

The rearrangement uses TRBV29-1 and TRBJ2-7, with TRBD2 matching over 8 bases. The better agreement between TRBJ2-1 and the DNA end casts doubt on the J call. The CDR3 runs 14 residues. CDR1 and CDR2 (germline): SQVTM, ANQGSEA. In DNA form, the CDR3 reads TGCAGCGTTGATCCGGGAGGGCGCCACAATGAGCAGTTCTTC. Protein sequence: CSVDPGGRHNEQFF.

This clonotype has at least ten counts. This rearrangement joins TRBV29-1 to TRBJ2-2; D call uncertain. Germline assignment: CDR1 SQVTM and CDR2 ANQGSEA. The CDR3 runs to 13 residues. Trimming pared 8 bases from V and 2 bases from J, leaving 12 bases between. The CDR3 region has the DNA TGCAGCCCCCATGACAACAACACCGGGGAGCTGTTTTTT. Amino acid sequence: CSPHDNNTGELFF.

The chain combines TRBV6-1 with TRBJ1-5; D possibly corresponds to TRBD1 (6 bases). Trimming removed 5 bases at V and 7 bases at J, with 15 bases between. Germline CDR1 and CDR2: MNHNS and SASEGT. This CDR3 has 14 residues. As DNA, the CDR3 is TGTGCCAGCAGTCCCTCGCGGGACAACCAGCCCCAGCATTTT. Its protein product is CASSPSRDNQPQHF.

This clonotype was detected ten times or more. This CDR3 is CASSPATAQETQYF. The DNA of the CDR3 is TGTGCCAGCAGCCCGGCCACCGCCCAAGAGACCCAGTACTTC. The chain employs TRBV12-3 or TRBV12-4 and TRBJ2-5; D remains unclear. V lost 6 bases and J 1 base, leaving 12 bases between the germline ends. The CDR3 is 14 residues long.

This clonotype was counted ten times or more. The V gene is TRBV19, the J gene TRBJ1-3; D is uncertain. The CDR3 is made up of 17 amino acids. With 2 bases removed from V and 0 bases from J, the gap between germline ends came to 14 bases. CDR1 LNHDA and CDR2 SQIVND come from the germline V gene (reference sequence). CDR3 sequence (DNA): TGTGCCAGTAGTATACGGCTACAAGGATTCTCTGGAAACACCATATATTTT. Residues: CASSIRLQGFSGNTIYF. The variable domain in full, completed from reference TRBV19 and TRBJ1-3, reads DGGITQSPKYLFRKEGQNVTLSCEQNLNHDAMYWYRQDPGQGLRLIYYSQIVNDFQKGDIAEGYSVSREKKESFPLTVTSAQKNPTAFYLCASSIRLQGFSGNTIYFGEGSWLTVV.

Concerning this clonotype itself: This may be a read error, as it is one base from a much larger clone. V gene TRBV4-1 combines with J gene TRBJ1-2, with D perhaps matching TRBD1 (5 bases). CDR3 size: 14 residues. The germline V gene has CDR1 MGHRA and CDR2 YSYEKL. Trimming left V 1 base short and J 7 bases short, with 13 bases between. The CDR3 region is CASSQASGGRGYTF. Here the CDR3 DNA reads TGCGCCAGCAGCCAAGCATCGGGGGGTCGTGGCTACACCTTC.

The chain has TRBV7-9 and TRBJ2-5, with a tentative D call TRBD1 (6 bases). CDR3 length equals 12 residues. V shed 3 bases and J shed 9 bases, with 11 bases lying between them. Germline V gene lookup returns CDR1 SEHNR and CDR2 FQNEAQ (reference sequence). CDR3 sequence reads: CASSLLGQPQYF. CDR3 nucleotide sequence: TGTGCCAGCAGCTTGCTCGGACAGCCCCAGTACTTC.

As concerns this clonotype: A single base separates this from a much larger clone, so it may be a read error. The gene calls are TRBV6-1 and TRBJ2-5; 9 bases agree with TRBD2. Germline loops: CDR1 MNHNS, CDR2 SASEGT. The CDR3 consists of 15 residues. CDR3 sequence reads: CAISDLGTSMETQYF. In DNA form, the CDR3 reads TGTGCCATCAGTGACCTCGGGACTAGCATGGAGACCCAGTACTTC.

The chain carries TRBV29-1 and TRBJ2-7, with no clear D. This CDR3 region has 11 residues. Germline CDR1 reads SQVTM; CDR2 reads ANQGSEA. The V end was cut by 4 bases, the J end by 8 bases, with 12 bases between. CDR3 bases: TGCAGCGTTGGATCAGGCGCCAAGCAGTACTTC. This codes for CSVGSGAKQYF.

This clonotype was recorded at least ten times. This chain links TRBV6-4 with TRBJ1-1; D perhaps matches TRBD1 (5 bases). Germline CDR1 and CDR2: MRHNA and SNTAGT. The CDR3 sequence is 16 residues long. Trimming took 6 bases from V and 3 from J, leaving 20 bases between them. CDR3 protein: CASRVPGRSVDTEAFF. CDR3 DNA: TGTGCCAGCAGGGTCCCGGGACGTTCCGTGGACACTGAAGCTTTCTTT.

This clonotype was observed a few times. CDR3 region: CSVEYPAYNEQFF. CDR3 in DNA: TGCAGCGTTGAATATCCGGCCTACAATGAGCAGTTCTTC. The chain carries TRBV29-1 and TRBJ2-1; the D is unclear. The V end was cut by 2 bases, the J end by 2 bases, with 7 bases between. The length of the CDR3 is 13 residues. CDR1 is SQVTM, CDR2 ANQGSEA, per germline.

This clonotype has at least ten counts. The chain uses TRBV4-2 and TRBJ1-6, with D perhaps TRBD1 (6 bases). Trimming stripped 0 bases from V and 5 bases from J, with 11 bases between. The V gene's germline CDR1 is LGHNA and CDR2 YNFKEQ. The CDR3 totals 16 residues. CDR3 protein: CASSQDRGAHNSPLHF. The CDR3 coding sequence is TGTGCCAGCAGCCAAGATAGGGGGGCCCATAATTCACCCCTCCACTTT.

The J gene is TRBJ1-2, the V gene TRBV7-2; 8 nucleotides agree with TRBD1. Germline assignment: CDR1 SGHTA and CDR2 FQGNSA. V lost 4 bases and J lost 2; bases outside the gene matches: 9. CDR3 length: 16 residues. The DNA of the CDR3 is TGTGCCAGCAGCTCTTATCGGACAGGGCAAAACTATGGCTACACCTTC. Its translation is CASSSYRTGQNYGYTF.

This chain joins TRBV20-1 and TRBJ1-6; 9 bases are a match to TRBD1. CDR3 length: 14 amino acids. From germline, CDR1 is DFQATT and CDR2 SNEGSKA (reference sequence). V lost 6 bases to trimming and J lost 9 bases; unmatched junction nucleotides: 9. The CDR3: CSALSGTGSSPLHF. CDR3 nucleotide sequence: TGCAGTGCCCTTAGCGGGACAGGGAGTTCACCCCTCCACTTT.

This clonotype showed up many times. The chain has TRBV4-1 and TRBJ2-7, with D possibly TRBD2 on 6 matching bases. The CDR3 covers 15 residues. The germline V gene encodes CDR1 MGHRA and CDR2 YSYEKL. V was cut by 1 base and J by 0 bases, with 10 bases left in between. The CDR3 DNA follows: TGCGCCAGCAGCCAAGCGGCGGGGAACTCCTACGAGCAGTACTTC. As protein: CASSQAAGNSYEQYF.